This is a list of T cell receptor beta chains from one sample in a study of T cells after yellow fever vaccination. One entry per CDR3 protein, called by TCRdb with MiXCR from the 5' RACE reads. This sample has approximately 160,000 distinct CDR3 sequences, with approximately 6% found just once. Material: CD4+ T cells sorted from PBMCs, obtained on the day of the first yellow fever vaccination. The receptor source for this set is a man in his late teens or twenties who received the YFV17D yellow fever vaccine. CDR3s include the opening cysteine and the closing phenylalanine or tryptophan. D genes are given only for firm matches. Some rows have no size entry. The others give once, few or many, or a class for an expanded clone.

v_gene,d_gene,abundance,j_gene,CDR3nt,CDR3aa
TRBV20-1,TRBD1,few,TRBJ2-1,TGCAGTGGGCAGGGGGCGTCTGAGCAGTTCTTC,CSGQGASEQFF
TRBV7-2,TRBD2,few,TRBJ2-1,TGTGCCAGCAGCTTTAGGACTAGCGGGGGAATTGTGGAGCAGTTCTTC,CASSFRTSGGIVEQFF
TRBV6-5,-,many,TRBJ1-3,TGTGCCAGCATCAAACCTGGAACAAAAGGAAACACCATATATTTT,CASIKPGTKGNTIYF
TRBV6-6,-,many,TRBJ2-3,TGTGCCAGCAGTTACATTCGGGATACGCAGTATTTT,CASSYIRDTQYF
TRBV5-1,-,-,TRBJ1-6,TGCGCCAGCAGCTTGATCCAGATAGGACCTAATTCACCCCTCCACTTT,CASSLIQIGPNSPLHF
TRBV7-2,-,many,TRBJ2-5,TGTGCCAGCAGCTTAGTTCAGGGGGAGACCCAGTACTTC,CASSLVQGETQYF
TRBV3-1,-,many,TRBJ2-3,TGTGCCAGCAGCCAAGCCAGCGCAGATACGCAGTATTTT,CASSQASADTQYF
TRBV5-1,-,many,TRBJ1-2,TGCGCCAGCAGCTTGTTAGACACGGCCCATGGCTACACCTTC,CASSLLDTAHGYTF
TRBV20-1,TRBD2,many,TRBJ2-5,TGCAGTGCTCACTCTAGCGGGGGAGCCGTTGGGACCCAGTACTTC,CSAHSSGGAVGTQYF
TRBV12-3/TRBV12-4,TRBD1,many,TRBJ1-2,TGTGCCAGCAGTTTGGGACAGGGGTATGGCTACACCTTC,CASSLGQGYGYTF
TRBV28,-,-,TRBJ2-5,TGTGCCAGCAGCCGGGACGGTGAAGAGACCCAGTACTTC,CASSRDGEETQYF
TRBV5-1,-,-,TRBJ1-5,TGCGCCAGCTCCCACGGAGGGGGGGCCAATCAGCCCCAGCATTTT,CASSHGGGANQPQHF
TRBV20-1,-,many,TRBJ1-6,TGCAGTGCTATTGGAGGCAGGGCCAGCTCCTATAATTCACCCCTCCACTTT,CSAIGGRASSYNSPLHF
TRBV4-1,-,few,TRBJ1-4,TGCGCCAGCAGCCAAGATCCGTTCCGGACAATTAATGAAAAACTGTTTTTT,CASSQDPFRTINEKLFF
TRBV7-2,-,many,TRBJ1-5,TGTGCCAGCAGCTCGCCTACAGGGTATAGCAATCAGCCCCAGCATTTT,CASSSPTGYSNQPQHF
TRBV20-1,-,many,TRBJ2-5,TGCAGTGGAAAAAGACACCAAGAGACCCAGTACTTC,CSGKRHQETQYF
TRBV6-1,TRBD2,-,TRBJ2-1,TGTGCCAGCAGTGATCCTTGGAGCGGGGGGGCGAATGAGCAGTTCTTC,CASSDPWSGGANEQFF
TRBV10-3,TRBD1,-,TRBJ1-1,TGTGCCATCGCCGGGACAGGGATTCAGAACACTGAAGCTTTCTTT,CAIAGTGIQNTEAFF
TRBV5-6,-,many,TRBJ2-2,TGTGCCAGCAGCTTGGCGTTGACCGGAGGGAACACCGGGGAGCTGTTTTTT,CASSLALTGGNTGELFF
TRBV18,TRBD1,few,TRBJ2-7,TGTGCCAGCTCACTTGGACAGGGGCCGCAGTACTTC,CASSLGQGPQYF
TRBV7-9,-,few,TRBJ1-5,TGTGCCAGCAGCTTAGCAGGGGGTCAGCCCCAGCATTTT,CASSLAGGQPQHF
TRBV7-3,-,-,TRBJ2-1,TGTGCCAGCAGCTCACGCCCGGGCAGGGTAAATGAGCAGTTCTTC,CASSSRPGRVNEQFF
TRBV5-4,-,-,TRBJ1-2,TGTGCCAGCAGCTTCTCTGTCGATTCGAACTATGGCTACACCTTC,CASSFSVDSNYGYTF
TRBV4-2,-,-,TRBJ1-5,TGTGCCAGCAGCCCAGGGTGGGGGGCGGGAGATCAGCCCCAGCATTTT,CASSPGWGAGDQPQHF
TRBV19,TRBD2,few,TRBJ2-2,TGTGCCAGTAGTATAGGGATGCTAGCGGGGAACACCGGGGAGCTGTTTTTT,CASSIGMLAGNTGELFF
TRBV20-1,TRBD2,many,TRBJ2-1,TGCAGTGCTAGAGGTAGCGGGGGGGAATCCTACAATGAGCAGTTCTTC,CSARGSGGESYNEQFF
TRBV4-3,-,many,TRBJ2-1,TGCGCCAGCAGCCGAAGGGGGGGGGCCGTGGATAGTGAGCAGTTCTTC,CASSRRGGAVDSEQFF
TRBV20-1,TRBD1,-,TRBJ1-2,TGCAGTGCTAGAGATCTGAGGGGGCTGGATGGCTACACCTTC,CSARDLRGLDGYTF
TRBV5-1,-,few,TRBJ2-3,TGCGCCAGCAGCCCAGAATCATTGGGTACGCAGTATTTT,CASSPESLGTQYF
TRBV7-2,TRBD2,few,TRBJ2-7,TGTGCCAGCAGCTTAGCGGCTAGCGGGGCAATCTACGAGCAGTACTTC,CASSLAASGAIYEQYF
TRBV5-1,-,many,TRBJ2-5,TGCGCCAGCAGCTTGATCTTGGCAACTCAAGAGACCCAGTACTTC,CASSLILATQETQYF
TRBV5-1,-,many,TRBJ1-2,TGCGCCAGCAGCATGCTACAGGGATTGTTCGGCTACACCTTC,CASSMLQGLFGYTF
TRBV24-1,TRBD1,-,TRBJ2-5,TGTGCCACCAGTGACCACAGTCTGCGGGACAGGGATGGACAAGAGACCCAGTACTTC,CATSDHSLRDRDGQETQYF
TRBV5-1,TRBD2,few,TRBJ2-1,TGCGCCAGCAGCTTGGGAGGGACTAGCGGGGAATACAATGAGCAGTTCTTC,CASSLGGTSGEYNEQFF
TRBV7-2,TRBD1,few,TRBJ1-5,TGTGCCAGCAGCCCAGGGACAGGGGGCGGTCAGCCCCAGCATTTT,CASSPGTGGGQPQHF
TRBV12-3/TRBV12-4,-,-,TRBJ2-3,TGTGCCAGCAGAAGCACAGATACGCTGTATTTT,CASRSTDTLYF
TRBV5-1,-,many,TRBJ2-1,TGCGCCAGCAGCTATAACAATGAGCAGTTCTTC,CASSYNNEQFF
TRBV9,TRBD1,-,TRBJ2-2,TGTGCCAGCAGCTCGCGGACAGGGCGGGACACCGGGGAGCTGTTTTTT,CASSSRTGRDTGELFF
TRBV27,TRBD1,few,TRBJ2-3,TGTGCCAGCAGTCAGGGGGGTAGGACAGGGGCTATTACGCAGTATTTT,CASSQGGRTGAITQYF
TRBV5-1,TRBD2,many,TRBJ2-1,TGCGCCAGCAGCCCGGGGGGTCCCTACAATGAGCAGTTCTTC,CASSPGGPYNEQFF
TRBV5-1,-,many,TRBJ2-7,TGCGCCAGCAGCTTGACAGGGATTCCCACCTACGAGCAGTACTTC,CASSLTGIPTYEQYF
TRBV12-3/TRBV12-4,-,many,TRBJ1-3,TGTGCCAGCAGTTTTGACAGGGGAAACACCATATATTTT,CASSFDRGNTIYF
TRBV7-8,-,few,TRBJ1-2,TGTGCCAGCAGCTTTACGGGGAATGGCTACACCTTC,CASSFTGNGYTF
TRBV6-1,-,many,TRBJ1-5,TGTGCCAGCCGGAAGGGACTCTATAGCAATCAGCCCCAGCATTTT,CASRKGLYSNQPQHF